Reported below is one T cell receptor beta chain. Its specificity is unknown. The data were obtained in a study of response to subunit inactivated influenza vaccine. Study results and caveats: Every seasonal influenza vaccination brings in few new T cells, the authors suggested.

In TCRdb, the RT-PCR reads were re-called with MiXCR into one record per CDR3 protein. This table has about 610,000 distinct CDR3 sequences, around 15% appearing once. CDR3 length equals 17 residues. V lost 6 bases to trimming and J lost 1 base; unmatched junction nucleotides: 14. Per the germline V gene, CDR1 is SQVTM and CDR2 is ANQGSEA. The clonotype was recovered from a man aged 45 to 65 who received an inactivated influenza vaccine. The sample here was PBMCs from blood, taken 11 to 12 days after vaccination. The chain combines TRBV29-1 with TRBJ2-3, with 9 bases that match TRBD2. The CDR3 DNA sequence: TGCAGCGTCCAAGGGGTTAGCGGGAGAGGGGGCACAGATACGCAGTATTTT. This sequence encodes CSVQGVSGRGGTDTQYF.